The 15 T cell receptor beta chains in this list originate from one sample, sequenced in a study of shared clonotypes between healthy human individuals. Some clones are missing from TCRdb's copy, which holds only in-frame ones; the method was immunoSEQ multiplex PCR. The profile covers approximately 240,000 clones, with 65% appearing a single time and roughly 10% taken by the ten largest. Material for sequencing was memory CD4+ T cells sorted from blood. The subset: CD45RA-negative fraction. These TCRs come from a man aged 30-40 years in good health.

This clone was recorded a few times. J is TRBJ2-2 and V is TRBV9, with TRBD2 as a possible D gene (5 bases). Trimming pared 1 base from V and 7 bases from J, leaving 11 bases between. The CDR3 has 14 amino acids. In germline, CDR1 is SGDLS, CDR2 YYNGEE. DNA of the CDR3: TGTGCCAGCAGCGTAATGTCGGGGAGCGGGGAGCTGTTTTTT. This gives the protein CASSVMSGSGELFF.

The chain employs TRBV19 and TRBJ2-1, with unresolved D. The CDR3 spans 13 residues. Trimming shortened V by 0 bases and J by 10 bases, and 10 bases separated the two germline ends. Germline V gene sequence: CDR1 LNHDA, CDR2 SQIVND (reference sequence). In DNA form, the CDR3 reads TGTGCCAGTAGTATAGATTTTGGGCGGGAGCAGTTCTTC. It specifies CASSIDFGREQFF.

The V and J genes are TRBV5-1 and TRBJ2-7; 8 bases match TRBD1. The CDR3 runs to 13 residues. Germline CDR1 is SGHRS and CDR2 is YFSETQ. After removal of 4 bases from V and 3 bases from J, the junction contained 3 bases not matched to a gene. CDR3: CASSPDRVYEQYF. For the CDR3, the DNA is TGCGCCAGCAGCCCGGACAGGGTCTACGAGCAGTACTTC.

This clone was picked up a small number of times. The chain carries TRBV19 and TRBJ2-7; D possibly corresponds to TRBD2 (5 bases). Trimming pared 5 bases from V and 4 bases from J, leaving 24 bases between. CDR1 LNHDA and CDR2 SQIVND come from the germline V gene (reference sequence). The CDR3 contains 17 residues. The chain's CDR3 is CASSPLKEAFFWYEQYF. Written as DNA, the CDR3 is TGTGCCAGTAGTCCTCTGAAGGAGGCTTTCTTTTGGTACGAGCAGTACTTC.

In its sample, this clone was seen a few times. The rearrangement links TRBV11-2 to TRBJ2-7; TRBD2 matches at 9 bases. The germline V gene encodes CDR1 SGHAT and CDR2 FQNNGV. Losses at the gene ends were 3 bases for V and 2 bases for J; bases not matched to a gene: 8. The CDR3 extends over 16 amino acids. The DNA for the CDR3 is TGTGCCAGCAGCTTCCTAGCGGGATTGGGTCCCTACGAGCAGTACTTC. It is translated as CASSFLAGLGPYEQYF.

There are a few counts of this clone. This sequence joins TRBV25-1 and TRBJ2-2, with 7 nucleotides matching TRBD1. Losses at the gene ends were 6 bases for V and 5 bases for J; bases not matched to a gene: 6. CDR3 size: 14 residues. The germline V gene has CDR1 MGHDK and CDR2 SYGVNS. The CDR3 reads CASRDRESTGELFF. In DNA, the CDR3 is TGTGCCAGCAGAGACAGGGAATCGACCGGGGAGCTGTTTTTT.

V gene TRBV7-2 combines with J gene TRBJ2-3; a weak D match, TRBD2 (6 bases). The CDR3 spans 15 residues. Germline V gene sequence: CDR1 SGHTA, CDR2 FQGNSA. Trimming stripped 1 base from V and 0 bases from J, with 8 bases between. CDR3 loop: CASSLEGGSTDTQYF. DNA for the CDR3: TGTGCCAGCAGCTTAGAAGGAGGGAGCACAGATACGCAGTATTTT.

This clone was seen more than once but under ten times. The rearrangement joins TRBV5-6 to TRBJ1-5; 9 bases are shared with TRBD1. The CDR3 loop spans 15 amino acids. The germline V gene has CDR1 SGHDT and CDR2 YYEEEE. The V gene end was trimmed by 4 bases and the J gene end by 5 bases; junction bases not matched to a gene: 7. The CDR3 sequence: CASSGTGQGHQPQHF. DNA for the CDR3: TGTGCCAGCAGCGGGACGGGACAGGGACATCAGCCCCAGCATTTT.

This clone appeared a few times. This chain connects TRBV11-1 to TRBJ2-3; TRBD1 agrees at 10 bases. This CDR3 spans 15 amino acids. V lost 5 bases, J lost 7 bases, and 9 bases stayed unmatched. Germline CDR1 reads SGHAT; CDR2 reads FQDESV (reference sequence). The CDR3 is CASSPRDRGRYTQYF. For the CDR3, the DNA is TGTGCCAGCAGCCCAAGGGACAGGGGCCGGTATACGCAGTATTTT.

This clone was found a few times. The genes are TRBV27 and TRBJ2-4; 8 bases align to TRBD1. The CDR3 runs 15 residues. CDR1 and CDR2 from the germline V gene are MNHEY and SMNVEV (reference sequence). With V trimmed by 5 bases and J by 6 bases, 9 bases remained unmatched. This chain's CDR3 is CASSPDRGRLNIQYF. Here the CDR3 DNA reads TGTGCCAGCAGTCCTGACAGGGGCAGGTTAAACATTCAGTACTTC.

The chain has TRBV28 and TRBJ1-1, with a tentative D call TRBD1 (5 bases). CDR3 length: 12 residues. The germline V and J ends were trimmed by 4 bases and 10 bases, with 13 bases remaining between them. Germline values: CDR1 MDHEN, CDR2 SYDVKM. The CDR3 DNA follows: TGTGCCAGCAGTTCCCGTGGGACTTCAGCTTTCTTT. The encoded protein is CASSSRGTSAFF.

The rearrangement links TRBV27 to TRBJ2-5, with D possibly being TRBD2 (6 bases). With 8 bases removed from V and 0 bases from J, the gap between germline ends came to 16 bases. CDR3 length: 15 residues. Germline CDR1 reads MNHEY; CDR2 reads SMNVEV (reference sequence). CDR3 loop: CASGDSDQYQETQYF. CDR3 DNA sequence: TGTGCCAGCGGGGACTCGGACCAGTACCAAGAGACCCAGTACTTC.

The chain joins TRBV5-8 to TRBJ2-3; 13 bases align to TRBD2. Looked up from germline, CDR1 is SGHTS and CDR2 is YDEGEE. Unmatched junction bases numbered 7, after V lost 2 bases and J lost 7 bases. The CDR3 runs to 16 residues. The CDR3 DNA sequence: TGTGCCAGCAGCTTCCACGGGACTAGCGGGAAATATACGCAGTATTTT. This translates into CASSFHGTSGKYTQYF.

The gene calls are TRBV7-8 and TRBJ1-1; TRBD1 is a possible D gene (5 bases). Germline V gene data show CDR1 as SGHVS and CDR2 as FQNEAQ. With 6 bases removed from V and 4 bases from J, the gap between germline ends came to 12 bases. The CDR3 length is 13 residues. The CDR3 DNA follows: TGTGCCAGCAGTATAGTGGGGGGCACTGAAGCTTTCTTT. It is translated as CASSIVGGTEAFF.

This chain links TRBV14 with TRBJ2-2; TRBD2 agrees at 7 bases. The CDR3 is 15 amino acids. Germline CDR1 and CDR2: SGHDN and FVKESK. Losses at the gene ends were 4 bases for V and 6 bases for J; bases not matched to a gene: 8. The chain's CDR3 is CASSRTRSRAGELFF. DNA of the CDR3: TGTGCCAGCAGCCGGACTAGGTCTAGGGCCGGGGAGCTGTTTTTT.